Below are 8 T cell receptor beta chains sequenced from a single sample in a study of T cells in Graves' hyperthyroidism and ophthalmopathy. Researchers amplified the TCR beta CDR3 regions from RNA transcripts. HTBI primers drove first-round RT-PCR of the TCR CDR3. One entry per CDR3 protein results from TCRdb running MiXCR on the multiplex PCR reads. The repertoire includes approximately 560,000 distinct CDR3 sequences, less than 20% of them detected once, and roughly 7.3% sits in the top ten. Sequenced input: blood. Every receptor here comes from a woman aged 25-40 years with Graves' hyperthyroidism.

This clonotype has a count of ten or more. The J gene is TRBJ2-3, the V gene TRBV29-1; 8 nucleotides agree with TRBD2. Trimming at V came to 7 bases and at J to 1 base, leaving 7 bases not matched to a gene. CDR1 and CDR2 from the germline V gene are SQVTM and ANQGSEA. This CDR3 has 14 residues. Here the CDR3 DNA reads TGCAGCGGAACCACGGGAGGGCGCACAGATACGCAGTATTTT. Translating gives CSGTTGGRTDTQYF.

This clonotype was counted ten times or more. CDR3 nucleotide sequence: TGTGCCAGCAGGGACAGGGGGATCGAGACCCAGTACTTC. Its translation: CASRDRGIETQYF. The gene calls are TRBV6-1 and TRBJ2-5; TRBD1 agrees at 10 bases. This CDR3 spans 13 amino acids. Trimming took 6 bases from V and 5 from J; bases not matched to a gene: 3. The germline gives CDR1 MNHNS, CDR2 SASEGT.

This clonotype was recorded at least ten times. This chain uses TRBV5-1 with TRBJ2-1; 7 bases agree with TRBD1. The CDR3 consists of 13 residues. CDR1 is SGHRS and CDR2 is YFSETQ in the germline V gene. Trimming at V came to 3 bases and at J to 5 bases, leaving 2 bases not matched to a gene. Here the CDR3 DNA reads TGCGCCAGCAGCTCAGGACAGGACAATGAGCAGTTCTTC. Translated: CASSSGQDNEQFF.

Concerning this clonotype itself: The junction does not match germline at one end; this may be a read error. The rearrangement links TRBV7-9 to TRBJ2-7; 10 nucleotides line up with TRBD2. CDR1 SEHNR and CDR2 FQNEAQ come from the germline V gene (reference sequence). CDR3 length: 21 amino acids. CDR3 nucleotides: TGCGCCAGCAGCCAAGATGGAATAGCGGGAGGCCTTGGGAGGGGTTTCTACGAGCAGTACTTC. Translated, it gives CASSQDGIAGGLGRGFYEQYF.

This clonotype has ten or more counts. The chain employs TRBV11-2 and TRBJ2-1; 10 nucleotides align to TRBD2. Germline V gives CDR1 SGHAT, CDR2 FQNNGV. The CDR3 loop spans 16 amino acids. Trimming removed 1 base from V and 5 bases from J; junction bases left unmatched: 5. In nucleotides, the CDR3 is TGTGCCAGCAGCTTAGGGACTAGCGGAACAAACAATGAGCAGTTCTTC. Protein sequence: CASSLGTSGTNNEQFF. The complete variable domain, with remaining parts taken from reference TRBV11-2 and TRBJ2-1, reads EAGVAQSPRYKIIEKRQSVAFWCNPISGHATLYWYQQILGQGPKLLIQFQNNGVVDDSQLPKDRFSAERLKGVDSTLKIQPAKLEDSAVYLCASSLGTSGTNNEQFFGPGTRLTVL.

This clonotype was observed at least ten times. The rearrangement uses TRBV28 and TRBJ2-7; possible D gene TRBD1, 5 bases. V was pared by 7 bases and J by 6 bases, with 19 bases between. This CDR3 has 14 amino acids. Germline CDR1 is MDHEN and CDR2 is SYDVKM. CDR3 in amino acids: CASMQDIPAREQYF. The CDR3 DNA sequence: TGTGCCAGCATGCAGGACATCCCCGCTCGCGAGCAGTACTTC. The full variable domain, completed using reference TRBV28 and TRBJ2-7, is DVKVTQSSRYLVKRTGEKVFLECVQDMDHENMFWYRQDPGLGLRLIYFSYDVKMKEKGDIPEGYSVSREKKERFSLILESASTNQTSMYLCASMQDIPAREQYFGPGTRLTVT.

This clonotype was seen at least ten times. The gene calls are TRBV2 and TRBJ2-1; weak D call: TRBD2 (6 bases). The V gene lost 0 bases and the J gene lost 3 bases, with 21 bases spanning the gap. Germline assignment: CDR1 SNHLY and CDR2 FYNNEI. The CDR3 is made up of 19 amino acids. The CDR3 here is CASSEAHSGPSAIYNEQFF. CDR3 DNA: TGTGCCAGCAGTGAAGCGCATAGTGGACCTAGCGCTATCTACAATGAGCAGTTCTTC.

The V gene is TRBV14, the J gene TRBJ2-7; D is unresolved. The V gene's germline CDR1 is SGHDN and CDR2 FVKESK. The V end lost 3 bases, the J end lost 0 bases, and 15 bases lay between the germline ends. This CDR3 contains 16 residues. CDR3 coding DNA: TGTGCCAGCAGCCACCGACGGATGACAAGCTCCTACGAGCAGTACTTC. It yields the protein CASSHRRMTSSYEQYF.